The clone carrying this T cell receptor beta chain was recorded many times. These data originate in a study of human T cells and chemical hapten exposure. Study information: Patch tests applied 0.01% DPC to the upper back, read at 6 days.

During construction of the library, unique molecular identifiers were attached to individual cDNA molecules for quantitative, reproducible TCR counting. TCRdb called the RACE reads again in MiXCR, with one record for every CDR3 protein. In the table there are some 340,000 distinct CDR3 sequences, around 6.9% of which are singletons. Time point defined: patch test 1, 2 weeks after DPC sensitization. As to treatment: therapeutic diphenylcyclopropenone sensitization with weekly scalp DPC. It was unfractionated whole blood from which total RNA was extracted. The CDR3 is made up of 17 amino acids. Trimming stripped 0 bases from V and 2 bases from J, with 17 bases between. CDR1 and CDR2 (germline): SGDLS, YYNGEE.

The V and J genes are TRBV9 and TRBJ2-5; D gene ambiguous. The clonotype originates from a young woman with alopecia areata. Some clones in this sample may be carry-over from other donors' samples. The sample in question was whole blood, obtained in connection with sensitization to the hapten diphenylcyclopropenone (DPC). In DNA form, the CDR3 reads TGTGCCAGCAGCGTAGTTGGGATTTTCAGAGATCAAGAGACCCAGTACTTC. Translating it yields CASSVVGIFRDQETQYF.